This T cell receptor (beta chain) was captured by sequencing in a study of T cell responses to AZD1222 COVID-19 vaccine. Broader study findings: Reports indicate that nearly half of spike-specific TCRs are directed at unmutated variant regions. Repertoires were collected only later (after the peak T cell response had occurred).

CDR3 length: 13 residues. Germline loops: CDR1 SGDLS, CDR2 YYNGEE. V was shortened by 3 bases and J by 3 bases, with 9 bases between the two germline ends. Produced via immunoSEQ multiplex PCR; TCRdb's table is partial and in-frame only. The data contain about 130,000 clones, around 94% of them singletons. As to this clone: As yet, its antigen is unknown.

This chain joins TRBV9 and TRBJ1-1; perhaps TRBD1 as D (6 bases). The clonotype was recovered from an adult in good health. Sequencing used peripheral blood, obtained on day 0 of AZD1222 vaccination. The CDR3 sequence is CASSAYRDTEAFF. CDR3 bases: TGTGCCAGCAGCGCGTACAGGGACACTGAAGCTTTCTTT. The complete variable domain, with remaining parts taken from reference TRBV9 and TRBJ1-1, reads DSGVTQTPKHLITATGQRVTLRCSPRSGDLSVYWYQQSLDQGLQFLIQYYNGEERAKGNILERFSAQQFPDLHSELNLSSLELGDSALYFCASSAYRDTEAFFGQGTRLTVV.